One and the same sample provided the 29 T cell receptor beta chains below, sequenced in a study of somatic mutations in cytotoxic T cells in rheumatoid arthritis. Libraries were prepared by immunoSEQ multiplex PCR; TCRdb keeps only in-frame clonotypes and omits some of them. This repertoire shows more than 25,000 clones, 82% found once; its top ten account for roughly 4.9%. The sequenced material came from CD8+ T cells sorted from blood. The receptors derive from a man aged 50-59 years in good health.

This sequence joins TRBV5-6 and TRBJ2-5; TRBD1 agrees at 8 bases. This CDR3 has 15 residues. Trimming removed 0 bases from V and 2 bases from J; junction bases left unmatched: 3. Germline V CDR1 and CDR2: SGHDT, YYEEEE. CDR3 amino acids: CASSLEWTGQETQYF. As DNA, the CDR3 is TGTGCCAGCAGCTTGGAATGGACAGGGCAAGAGACCCAGTACTTC.

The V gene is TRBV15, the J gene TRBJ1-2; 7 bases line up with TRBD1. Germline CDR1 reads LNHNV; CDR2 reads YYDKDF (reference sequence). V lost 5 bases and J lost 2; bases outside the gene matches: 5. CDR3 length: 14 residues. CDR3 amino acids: CATSQTGTNYGYTF. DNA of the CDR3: TGTGCCACCAGCCAGACAGGGACCAACTATGGCTACACCTTC.

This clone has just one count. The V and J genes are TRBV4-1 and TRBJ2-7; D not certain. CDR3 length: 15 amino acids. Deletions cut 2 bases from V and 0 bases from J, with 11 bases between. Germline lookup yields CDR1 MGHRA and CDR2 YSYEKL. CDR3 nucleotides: TGCGCCAGCAGCCAAAGTGGCGTGGGCTCCTACGAGCAGTACTTC. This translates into CASSQSGVGSYEQYF.

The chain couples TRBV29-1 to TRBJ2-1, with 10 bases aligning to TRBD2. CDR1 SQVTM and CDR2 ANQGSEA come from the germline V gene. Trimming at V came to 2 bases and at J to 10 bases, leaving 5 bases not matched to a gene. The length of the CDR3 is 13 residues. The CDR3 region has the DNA TGCAGCGTTGAACTAGCGGGAGCAAGGGAGCAGTTCTTC. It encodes CSVELAGAREQFF.

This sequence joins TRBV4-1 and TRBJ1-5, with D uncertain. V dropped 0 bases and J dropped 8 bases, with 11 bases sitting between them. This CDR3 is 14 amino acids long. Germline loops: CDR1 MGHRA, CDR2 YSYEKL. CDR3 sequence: CASSQDRIWEPQHF. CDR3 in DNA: TGCGCCAGCAGCCAAGATAGGATATGGGAGCCCCAGCATTTT.

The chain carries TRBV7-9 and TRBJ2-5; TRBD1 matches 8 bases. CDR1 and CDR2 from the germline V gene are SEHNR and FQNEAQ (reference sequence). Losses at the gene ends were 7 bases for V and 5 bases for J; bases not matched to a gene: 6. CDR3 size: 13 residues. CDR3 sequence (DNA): TGTGCCAGCACCAGGACAGGGATCGAGACCCAGTACTTC. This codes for CASTRTGIETQYF.

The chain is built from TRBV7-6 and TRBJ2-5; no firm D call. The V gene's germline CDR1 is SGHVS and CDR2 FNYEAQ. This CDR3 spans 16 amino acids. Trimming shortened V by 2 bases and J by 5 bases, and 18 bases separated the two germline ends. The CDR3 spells CASSLNAFGVRETQYF. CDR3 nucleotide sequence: TGTGCCAGCAGCTTAAACGCGTTTGGGGTTCGGGAGACCCAGTACTTC.

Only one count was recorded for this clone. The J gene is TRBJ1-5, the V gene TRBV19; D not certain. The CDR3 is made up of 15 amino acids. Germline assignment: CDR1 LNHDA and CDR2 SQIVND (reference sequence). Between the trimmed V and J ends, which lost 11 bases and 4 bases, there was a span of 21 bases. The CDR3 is CASLDATRRNQPQHF. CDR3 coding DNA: TGTGCCTCCCTTGATGCCACGCGCCGTAATCAGCCCCAGCATTTT. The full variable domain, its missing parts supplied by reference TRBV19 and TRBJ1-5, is DGGITQSPKYLFRKEGQNVTLSCEQNLNHDAMYWYRQDPGQGLRLIYYSQIVNDFQKGDIAEGYSVSREKKESFPLTVTSAQKNPTAFYLCASLDATRRNQPQHFGDGTRLSIL.

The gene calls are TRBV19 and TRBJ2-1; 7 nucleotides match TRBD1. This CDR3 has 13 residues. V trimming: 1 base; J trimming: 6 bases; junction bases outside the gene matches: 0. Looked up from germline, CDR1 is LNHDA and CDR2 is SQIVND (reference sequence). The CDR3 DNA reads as TGTGCCAGTAGTATAGGACAGGGCAATGAGCAGTTCTTC. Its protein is CASSIGQGNEQFF.

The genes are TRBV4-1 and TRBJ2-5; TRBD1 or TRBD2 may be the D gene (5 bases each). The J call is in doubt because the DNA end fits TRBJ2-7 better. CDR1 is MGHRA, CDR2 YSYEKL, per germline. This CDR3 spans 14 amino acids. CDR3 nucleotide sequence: TGCGCCAGCAGCCTAGGGACGGGCTCCTACGAGCAGTACTTC. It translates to CASSLGTGSYEQYF.

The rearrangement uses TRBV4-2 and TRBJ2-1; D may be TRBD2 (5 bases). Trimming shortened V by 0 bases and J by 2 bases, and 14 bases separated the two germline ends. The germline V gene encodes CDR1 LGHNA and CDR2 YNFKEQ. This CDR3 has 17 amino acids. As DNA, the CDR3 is TGTGCCAGCAGCCAAGATCGTAGAGGGAGTGCCTACAATGAGCAGTTCTTC. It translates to CASSQDRRGSAYNEQFF.

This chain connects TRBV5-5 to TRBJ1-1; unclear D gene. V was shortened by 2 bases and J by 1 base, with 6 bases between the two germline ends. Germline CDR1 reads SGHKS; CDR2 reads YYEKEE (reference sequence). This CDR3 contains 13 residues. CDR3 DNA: TGTGCCAGCAGCTTCACACAGAACACTGAAGCTTTCTTT. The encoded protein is CASSFTQNTEAFF.

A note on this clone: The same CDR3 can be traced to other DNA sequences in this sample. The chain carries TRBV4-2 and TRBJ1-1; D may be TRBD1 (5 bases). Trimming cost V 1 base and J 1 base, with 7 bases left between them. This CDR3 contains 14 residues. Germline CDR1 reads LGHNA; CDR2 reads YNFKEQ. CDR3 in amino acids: CASSQVGGNTEAFF. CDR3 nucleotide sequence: TGTGCCAGCAGCCAAGTTGGGGGGAACACTGAAGCTTTCTTT.

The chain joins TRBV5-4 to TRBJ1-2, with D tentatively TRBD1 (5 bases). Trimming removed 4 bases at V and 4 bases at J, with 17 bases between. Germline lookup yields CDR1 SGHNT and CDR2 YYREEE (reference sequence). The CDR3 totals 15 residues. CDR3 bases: TGTGCCAGCAGCCCAACCCCGGGAGGGGTCTATGGCTACACCTTC. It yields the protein CASSPTPGGVYGYTF.

CDR3 nucleotides: TGCGCCAGCAGCTTGCGCGGTCACTCCTACGAGCAGTACTTC. Encoded protein: CASSLRGHSYEQYF. The V call is TRBV5-1, the J call TRBJ2-7; D is uncertain. Germline values: CDR1 SGHRS, CDR2 YFSETQ. V was pared by 1 base and J by 0 bases, with 8 bases between. This CDR3 spans 14 amino acids.

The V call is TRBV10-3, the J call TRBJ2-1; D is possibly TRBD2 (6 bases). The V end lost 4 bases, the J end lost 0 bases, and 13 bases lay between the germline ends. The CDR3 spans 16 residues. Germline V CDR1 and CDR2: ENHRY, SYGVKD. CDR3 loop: CAISGSGLSSYNEQFF. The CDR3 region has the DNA TGTGCCATCAGTGGTTCGGGACTGAGCTCCTACAATGAGCAGTTCTTC.

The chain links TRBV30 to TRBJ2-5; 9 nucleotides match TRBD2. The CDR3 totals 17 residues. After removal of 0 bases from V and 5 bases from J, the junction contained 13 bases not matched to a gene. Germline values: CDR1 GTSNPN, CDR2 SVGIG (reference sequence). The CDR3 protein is CAWSVYYAGGPQETQYF. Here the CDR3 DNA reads TGTGCCTGGAGTGTATACTACGCGGGAGGGCCCCAGGAGACCCAGTACTTC.

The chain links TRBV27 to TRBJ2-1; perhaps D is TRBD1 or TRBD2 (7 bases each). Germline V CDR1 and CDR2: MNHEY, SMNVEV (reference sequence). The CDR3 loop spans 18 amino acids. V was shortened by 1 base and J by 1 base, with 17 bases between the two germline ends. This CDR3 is CASSLLSAGGASYNEQFF. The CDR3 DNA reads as TGTGCCAGCAGTTTATTGTCGGCAGGGGGGGCGTCCTACAATGAGCAGTTCTTC.

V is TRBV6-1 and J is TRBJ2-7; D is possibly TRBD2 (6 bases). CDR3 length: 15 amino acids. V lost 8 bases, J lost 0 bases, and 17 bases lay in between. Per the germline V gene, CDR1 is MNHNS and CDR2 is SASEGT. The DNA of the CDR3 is TGTGCCAGCGGGGACTGGTTTATAGGCTCCTACGAGCAGTACTTC. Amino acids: CASGDWFIGSYEQYF.

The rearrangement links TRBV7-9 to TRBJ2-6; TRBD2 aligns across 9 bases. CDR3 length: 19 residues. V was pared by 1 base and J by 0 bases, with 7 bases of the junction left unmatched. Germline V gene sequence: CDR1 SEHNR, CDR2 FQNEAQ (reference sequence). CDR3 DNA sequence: TGTGCCAGCAGCTTAGAGGCTAGCGGGGACCGCTCTGGGGCCAACGTCCTGACTTTC. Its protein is CASSLEASGDRSGANVLTF.

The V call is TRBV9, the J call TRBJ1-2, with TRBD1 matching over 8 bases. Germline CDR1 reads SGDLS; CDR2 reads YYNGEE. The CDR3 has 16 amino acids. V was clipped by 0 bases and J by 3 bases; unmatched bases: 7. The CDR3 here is CASSVDRTGYDYGYTF. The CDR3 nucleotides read TGTGCCAGCAGCGTAGATCGGACAGGGTATGACTATGGCTACACCTTC.

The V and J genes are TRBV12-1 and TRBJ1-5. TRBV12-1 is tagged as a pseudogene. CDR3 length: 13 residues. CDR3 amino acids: CASSFEGMEPQHF. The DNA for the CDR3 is TGTGCCAGCAGCTTTGAGGGAATGGAGCCCCAGCATTTT.

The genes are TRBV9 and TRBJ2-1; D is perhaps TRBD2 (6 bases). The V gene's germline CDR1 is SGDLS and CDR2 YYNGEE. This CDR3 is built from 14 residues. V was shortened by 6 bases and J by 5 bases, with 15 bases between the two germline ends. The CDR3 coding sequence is TGTGCCAGCAAACCGGGGGAAGGGGACAATGAGCAGTTCTTC. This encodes CASKPGEGDNEQFF.

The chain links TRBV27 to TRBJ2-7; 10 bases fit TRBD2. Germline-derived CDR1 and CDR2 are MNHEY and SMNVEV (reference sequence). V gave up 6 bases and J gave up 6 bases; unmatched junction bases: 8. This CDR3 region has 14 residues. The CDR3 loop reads CASRRGAGGREQYF. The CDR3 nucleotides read TGTGCCAGCAGGAGAGGAGCGGGAGGGCGCGAGCAGTACTTC.

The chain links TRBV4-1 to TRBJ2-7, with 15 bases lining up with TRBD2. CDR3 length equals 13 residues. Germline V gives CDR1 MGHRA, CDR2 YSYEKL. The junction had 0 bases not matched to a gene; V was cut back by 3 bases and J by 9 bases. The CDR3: CASSQGLAGGQYF. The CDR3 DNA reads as TGCGCCAGCAGCCAGGGACTAGCGGGGGGGCAGTACTTC.

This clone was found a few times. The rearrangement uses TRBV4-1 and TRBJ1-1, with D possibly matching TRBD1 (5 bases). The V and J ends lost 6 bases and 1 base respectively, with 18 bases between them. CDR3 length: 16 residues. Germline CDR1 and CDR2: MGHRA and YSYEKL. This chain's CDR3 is CASRLRGLRPNTEAFF. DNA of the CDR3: TGCGCCAGCAGGCTCCGGGGCCTGCGACCGAACACTGAAGCTTTCTTT.

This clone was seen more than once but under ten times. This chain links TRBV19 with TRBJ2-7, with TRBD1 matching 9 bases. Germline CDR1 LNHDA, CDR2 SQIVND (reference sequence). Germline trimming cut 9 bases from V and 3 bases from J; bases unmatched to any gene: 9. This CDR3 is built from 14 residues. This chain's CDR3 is CASTPGQGFYEQYF. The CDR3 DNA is TGTGCCAGCACCCCGGGACAGGGTTTCTACGAGCAGTACTTC. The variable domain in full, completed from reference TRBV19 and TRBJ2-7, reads DGGITQSPKYLFRKEGQNVTLSCEQNLNHDAMYWYRQDPGQGLRLIYYSQIVNDFQKGDIAEGYSVSREKKESFPLTVTSAQKNPTAFYLCASTPGQGFYEQYFGPGTRLTVT.

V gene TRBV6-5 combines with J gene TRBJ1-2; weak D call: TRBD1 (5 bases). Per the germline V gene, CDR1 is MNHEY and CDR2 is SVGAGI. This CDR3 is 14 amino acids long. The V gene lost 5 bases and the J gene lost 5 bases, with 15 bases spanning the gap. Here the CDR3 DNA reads TGTGCCAGCAGTCCCGGGACGGGGGGGTATGGCTACACCTTC. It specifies CASSPGTGGYGYTF.

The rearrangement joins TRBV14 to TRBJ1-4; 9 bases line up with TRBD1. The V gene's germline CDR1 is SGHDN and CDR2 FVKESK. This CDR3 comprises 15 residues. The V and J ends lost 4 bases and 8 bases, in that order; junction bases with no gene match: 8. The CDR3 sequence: CASSLYRGRREKLFF. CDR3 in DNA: TGTGCCAGCAGCCTTTACAGGGGGCGGCGGGAAAAACTGTTTTTT.